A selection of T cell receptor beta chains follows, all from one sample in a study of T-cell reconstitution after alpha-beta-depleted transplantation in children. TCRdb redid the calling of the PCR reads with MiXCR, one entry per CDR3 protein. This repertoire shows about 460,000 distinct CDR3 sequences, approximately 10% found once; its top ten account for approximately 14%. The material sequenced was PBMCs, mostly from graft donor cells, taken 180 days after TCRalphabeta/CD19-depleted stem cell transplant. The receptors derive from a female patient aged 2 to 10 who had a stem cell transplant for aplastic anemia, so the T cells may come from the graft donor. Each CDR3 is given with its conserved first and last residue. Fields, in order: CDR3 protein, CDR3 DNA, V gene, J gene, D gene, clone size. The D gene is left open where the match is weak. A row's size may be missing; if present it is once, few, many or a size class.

CASRQRQGSYNEQFF	TGTGCCAGCAGGCAACGACAGGGTTCCTACAATGAGCAGTTCTTC	TRBV12-3/TRBV12-4	TRBJ2-1	TRBD1	few
CASSPWGGELFF	TGTGCCAGCAGTCCCTGGGGCGGGGAGCTGTTTTTT	TRBV12-3/TRBV12-4	TRBJ2-2	NA	many
CASSGCWISEKLFF	TGTGCCAGCAGTGGTTGTTGGATAAGTGAAAAACTGTTTTTT	TRBV25-1	TRBJ1-4	NA	NA
CASSLQRFEQYF	TGTGCCAGCAGCTTACAGCGCTTCGAGCAGTACTTC	TRBV7-9	TRBJ2-7	NA	few
CASSLTRTLSYNEQFF	TGTGCCAGCAGCTTGACGCGTACCCTGTCCTACAATGAGCAGTTCTTC	TRBV5-5	TRBJ2-1	NA	few
CASSLEAGSYNSPLHF	TGTGCCAGCAGTTTAGAGGCAGGCTCCTATAATTCACCCCTCCACTTT	TRBV12-3/TRBV12-4	TRBJ1-6	NA	few
CASSSQPPEMGEQFF	TGCGCCAGCAGTAGCCAGCCCCCTGAAATGGGGGAGCAGTTCTTC	TRBV10-2	TRBJ2-1	NA	NA
CASSFQSWNNSPLHF	TGTGCCAGCAGTTTCCAGAGTTGGAATAATTCACCCCTCCACTTT	TRBV6-2/TRBV6-3	TRBJ1-6	NA	few
CASAPYGENTGELFF	TGTGCCAGCGCCCCGTACGGGGAGAACACCGGGGAGCTGTTTTTT	TRBV12-3/TRBV12-4	TRBJ2-2	NA	many
CATSGRTGKETQYF	TGTGCCACCAGTGGTAGGACAGGGAAAGAGACCCAGTACTTC	TRBV24-1	TRBJ2-5	TRBD1	few
CATSRAGGPDEQYF	TGTGCCACCAGCAGAGCGGGAGGGCCTGACGAGCAGTACTTC	TRBV15	TRBJ2-7	TRBD2	few
CASSFSYTEAFF	TGTGCCAGCAGTTTCTCTTACACTGAAGCTTTCTTT	TRBV28	TRBJ1-1	NA	NA
CASTRGTTAYNEQFF	TGTGCCAGCACCCGCGGAACTACAGCCTACAATGAGCAGTTCTTC	TRBV27	TRBJ2-1	NA	NA
CSASRQRQETQYF	TGCAGTGCTAGTCGCCAGCGGCAAGAGACCCAGTACTTC	TRBV20-1	TRBJ2-5	NA	few
CASSWGLLAKNIQYF	TGTGCCAGCAGTTGGGGACTGCTAGCCAAAAACATTCAGTACTTC	TRBV12-3/TRBV12-4	TRBJ2-4	NA	few
CASSHPHRWGDTGELFF	TGCGCCAGCAGCCACCCTCATAGGTGGGGGGACACCGGGGAGCTGTTTTTT	TRBV4-3	TRBJ2-2	NA	many
CSATPIIGRTYQETQYF	TGCAGTGCTACACCCATCATTGGGCGAACGTACCAAGAGACCCAGTACTTC	TRBV20-1	TRBJ2-5	NA	once
CASSLDLGSGGETQYF	TGTGCCAGCAGTTTAGACCTCGGGAGCGGGGGAGAGACCCAGTACTTC	TRBV6-2/TRBV6-3	TRBJ2-5	TRBD2	NA
CASSSGLAGGLQETQYF	TGCGCCAGCAGCTCTGGACTAGCGGGAGGCCTCCAAGAGACCCAGTACTTC	TRBV5-1	TRBJ2-5	TRBD2	NA
CSASSGPDTQYF	TGCAGTGCTAGTTCAGGGCCAGATACGCAGTATTTT	TRBV20-1	TRBJ2-3	NA	NA
CASSQENEKLFF	TGTGCCAGCAGCCAGGAGAATGAAAAACTGTTTTTT	TRBV2	TRBJ1-4	NA	NA
CSVEDLEGNYGYTF	TGCAGCGTTGAAGATCTTGAGGGGAACTATGGCTACACCTTC	TRBV29-1	TRBJ1-2	NA	many
CATSRDSARSYGYTF	TGTGCCACCAGCAGAGATTCGGCCCGCTCCTATGGCTACACCTTC	TRBV15	TRBJ1-2	NA	medium-sized
CATIPGLAGFSYEQYF	TGTGCCACGATACCGGGACTAGCGGGATTCTCCTACGAGCAGTACTTC	TRBV6-2/TRBV6-3	TRBJ2-7	TRBD2	few
CASSPLGAGGRETQYF	TGTGCCAGCAGTCCCTTAGGAGCGGGAGGACGGGAGACCCAGTACTTC	TRBV27	TRBJ2-5	TRBD2	few
CASTNNADRGVGYTF	TGTGCCAGCACCAACAATGCGGACAGGGGGGTTGGCTACACCTTC	TRBV12-3/TRBV12-4	TRBJ1-2	TRBD1	NA
CASRTGTSGRAPYEQYF	TGTGCCAGCAGAACCGGGACTAGCGGGAGGGCCCCTTACGAGCAGTACTTC	TRBV7-8	TRBJ2-7	TRBD2	NA
CASKRGDLSYNEQFF	TGTGCCAGCAAAAGAGGGGACTTATCCTACAATGAGCAGTTCTTC	TRBV25-1	TRBJ2-1	NA	NA
CASSLAGSNSPLHF	TGTGCCAGCAGTTTAGCGGGGAGTAATTCACCCCTCCACTTT	TRBV12-3/TRBV12-4	TRBJ1-6	NA	NA
CSAWGLAGGPVGTDTQYF	TGCAGTGCGTGGGGACTAGCGGGAGGGCCAGTTGGGACAGATACGCAGTATTTT	TRBV20-1	TRBJ2-3	TRBD2	NA
CSVDGWELHNEQFF	TGCAGCGTTGATGGGTGGGAGCTCCACAATGAGCAGTTCTTC	TRBV29-1	TRBJ2-1	NA	NA
CASSPKEGTYEQYF	TGCGCCAGCAGCCCCAAGGAGGGTACCTACGAGCAGTACTTC	TRBV4-1	TRBJ2-7	NA	NA
CSASFWGRRDNEQFF	TGCAGTGCTAGCTTTTGGGGGAGACGGGACAATGAGCAGTTCTTC	TRBV20-1	TRBJ2-1	NA	few
CASSFRGYYGYTF	TGTGCCAGCAGCTTCAGGGGCTACTATGGCTACACCTTC	TRBV7-8	TRBJ1-2	NA	few
CASSGGDRSWETQYF	TGTGCCAGCAGTGGCGGGGACAGATCCTGGGAGACCCAGTACTTC	TRBV6-1	TRBJ2-5	NA	NA
CASRPPVGASGNTIYF	TGTGCCAGCAGGCCCCCCGTGGGAGCCTCTGGAAACACCATATATTTT	TRBV12-3/TRBV12-4	TRBJ1-3	NA	NA
CSVEYPAYEKLFF	TGCAGCGTTGAATACCCAGCCTATGAAAAACTGTTTTTT	TRBV29-1	TRBJ1-4	NA	few
CASSFAGTVSYEQYF	TGTGCCAGCAGCTTTGCGGGGACAGTTAGCTACGAGCAGTACTTC	TRBV7-2	TRBJ2-7	NA	few
CASSDSGGEQYF	TGTGCCAGCAGCGATAGCGGGGGGGAGCAGTACTTC	TRBV13	TRBJ2-7	TRBD2	NA